This T cell receptor (beta chain) was recorded in a study of blood T cell repertoires in COVID-19 (TCRdb year 2020). In the study overall: Samples from collaborators originated in the United States, Italy and Spain and spanned both the acute and convalescent phases of COVID-19. Where HLA class I and class II types were available, the types were taken from metadata supplied by the sample provider, not from assay-based typing. Nearly every sample came with metadata listing a de-identified subject ID, COVID-19 status, age in years and sex. The repertoires were made available in a free public database intended to serve as a resource for research on the immune response to SARS-CoV-2. The samples were drawn from two sources: the first 160 participants of the ongoing ImmuneRACE study, and fewer than 1,500 subjects contributed by 6 global collaborators. The dataset comprised deeply sampled blood TCRbeta repertoires from subjects exposed to, actively infected with, or recovered from COVID-19. The prospective study material was composed of cDNA or gDNA derived from T cells, B-cell-depleted T cells, or PBMCs.

As to this clone: Its antigen specificity is not known. Base quality data are lacking; no much larger clone is found one base away.

Collaborating institutions collected whole blood in K2EDTA tubes following their own protocols. Collaborator samples were shipped for TCRbeta analysis as frozen whole blood, isolated PBMCs, or DNA extracted from either sample type. Results the study describes overall, beyond this receptor: The amount of clinical and demographic metadata varied by source and participant and was provided uncurated.

TCRbeta CDR3 regions were amplified from genomic DNA by means of the immunoSEQ Assay, a bias-controlled multiplex PCR. The original pipeline was this. The number of nucleated cells in each sample was estimated from the amplification of reference gene primers within the assay. To quantify the absolute abundance of each unique TCRbeta CDR3 rearrangement, sequence reads were collapsed and filtered. For each sample, productive Simpson clonality was calculated as the square root of Simpson's diversity index across productive rearrangements. TCRdb mirrors the immuneACCESS table, restricted to in-frame sequences. Some clones are absent from its copies; in checked studies, under half trace to an unresolved V gene, and the reason for the others is unknown. The V and J calls and clone size come from that table; D and trimming were worked out from the DNA. For this sample the table gives approximately 180,000 clones, of which 82% were detected only once. The ten largest make up around 8% of the sample.

The receptor comes from a woman aged 70-85 years with acute or convalescent COVID-19. Material: peripheral blood.

DNA sequence: TGTGCCAGCAGCTTAGCGAGGCGGGGGAATGCTTTCTTT. Translated, this gives CASSLARRGNAFF. The sequence joins TRBV7-9 to TRBJ1-1; the D gene is perhaps TRBD1, from 5 matching bases. The CDR3, from cysteine to phenylalanine, totals 13 residues. Only the CDR3 part of the read is kept: 39 bases, read in frame from the first base. The CDR1 and CDR2 encoded by the germline V gene (reference sequence) are SEHNR and FQNEAQ. V drops 0 bases and J drops 11 bases, leaving 13 bases in between.